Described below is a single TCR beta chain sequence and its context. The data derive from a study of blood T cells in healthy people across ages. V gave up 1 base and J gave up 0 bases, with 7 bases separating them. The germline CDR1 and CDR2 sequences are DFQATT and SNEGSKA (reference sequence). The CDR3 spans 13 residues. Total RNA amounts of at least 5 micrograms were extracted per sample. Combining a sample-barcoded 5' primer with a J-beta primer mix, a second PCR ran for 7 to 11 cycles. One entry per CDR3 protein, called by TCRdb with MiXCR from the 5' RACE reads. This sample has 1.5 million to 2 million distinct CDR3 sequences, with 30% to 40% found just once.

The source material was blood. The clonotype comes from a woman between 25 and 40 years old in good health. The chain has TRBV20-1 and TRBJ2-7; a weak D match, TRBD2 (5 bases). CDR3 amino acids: CSARVTSSYEQYF. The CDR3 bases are TGCAGTGCTAGAGTTACTAGCTCCTACGAGCAGTACTTC.